Below, 14 T cell receptor beta chains from the same sample are listed, as sequenced in a study of blood T cell repertoires in COVID-19. Produced via immunoSEQ multiplex PCR; TCRdb's table is partial and in-frame only. The data hold approximately 190,000 clones, with 75% to 95% observed a single time. Sequencing used peripheral blood. The receptors come from a man between 50 and 59 years old with acute or convalescent COVID-19.

The chain has TRBV5-1 and TRBJ2-5; 7 positions agree with TRBD1. The CDR3 has 16 residues. Germline V gene data show CDR1 as SGHRS and CDR2 as YFSETQ. Germline trimming cut 1 base from V and 5 bases from J; bases unmatched to any gene: 11. This chain's CDR3 is CASSLLGQSRGETQYF. The CDR3 coding sequence is TGCGCCAGCAGCTTGCTGGGACAGTCCAGAGGGGAGACCCAGTACTTC.

The genes are TRBV4-1 and TRBJ2-1; 9 nucleotides agree with TRBD2. J was trimmed by 15 bases and V by 1 base; bases with no gene match: 16. CDR1 and CDR2 (germline): MGHRA, YSYEKL. There are 16 residues in the CDR3. DNA for the CDR3: TGCGCCAGCAGCCAAGTACGACTAGCGGAGCCCATTTGGCGGTTCTTC. It yields the protein CASSQVRLAEPIWRFF.

The chain recombines TRBV2 with TRBJ2-7; tentatively, D is TRBD2 (5 bases). Germline V gene sequence: CDR1 SNHLY, CDR2 FYNNEI. CDR3 size: 14 residues. V was cut by 4 bases and J by 7 bases, with 17 bases left in between. The DNA of the CDR3 is TGTGCCAGCAGTGTATCGAGGGCCGGGGAGGAGCAGTACTTC. Its protein is CASSVSRAGEEQYF.

The chain carries TRBV5-6 and TRBJ2-5; a weak D match, TRBD1 (5 bases). V was trimmed by 4 bases and J by 0 bases, leaving 7 bases between them. Germline-derived CDR1 and CDR2 are SGHDT and YYEEEE. This CDR3 contains 13 residues. The CDR3 bases are TGTGCCAGCAGCCCAGGGAACCAAGAGACCCAGTACTTC. Its translation: CASSPGNQETQYF.

The CDR3 sequence: CASSTRGMLHEQYF. For the CDR3, the DNA is TGTGCCAGCAGTACCCGGGGAATGCTCCACGAGCAGTACTTC. The chain has TRBV6-2 or TRBV6-3 and TRBJ2-7; D perhaps matches TRBD2 (5 bases). The germline V and J ends were trimmed by 5 bases and 5 bases, with 16 bases remaining between them. Looked up from germline, CDR1 is MNHEY and CDR2 is SVGEGT. This CDR3 region has 14 residues.

The chain has TRBV13 and TRBJ2-2; 7 bases map to TRBD1. Unmatched junction bases numbered 5, after V lost 4 bases and J lost 3 bases. The CDR3 consists of 15 residues. The germline gives CDR1 PRHDT, CDR2 FYEKMQ (reference sequence). CDR3 coding DNA: TGTGCCAGCAGCTCCCGGGACAGAGACACCGGGGAGCTGTTTTTT. Residues: CASSSRDRDTGELFF.

Details on this clone: The junction does not match germline at one end; this may be a read error. The genes are TRBV12-3 or TRBV12-4 and TRBJ2-1; tentative D call: TRBD2 (5 bases). The CDR3 is 12 amino acids. The CDR3 region has the DNA TGTGCCAGCAGTTTAGCCGGGCCGGGGTCCGTCTTC. Amino acid sequence: CASSLAGPGSVF.

The chain carries TRBV10-3 and TRBJ2-7; the match to TRBD1 covers 9 bases. Germline lookup yields CDR1 ENHRY and CDR2 SYGVKD. V was clipped by 3 bases and J by 3 bases; unmatched bases: 6. The CDR3 spans 15 residues. CDR3 loop: CAISDFGQGIYEQYV. CDR3 DNA sequence: TGTGCCATCAGTGATTTTGGACAGGGGATCTACGAGCAGTACGTC.

The genes are TRBV19 and TRBJ2-1; 8 nucleotides line up with TRBD2. This CDR3 has 14 residues. Germline trimming cut 7 bases from V and 7 bases from J; bases unmatched to any gene: 9. From germline, CDR1 is LNHDA and CDR2 SQIVND (reference sequence). The CDR3 spells CASIGRGASNEQFF. The CDR3 bases are TGTGCCAGTATAGGGCGGGGGGCCTCGAATGAGCAGTTCTTC.

This chain uses TRBV7-3 with TRBJ2-3; TRBD2 aligns across 8 bases. Germline loops: CDR1 SGHTA, CDR2 FQGTGA. The J segment lost 5 bases and the V segment lost 5 bases, leaving 6 bases of the junction unmatched. The CDR3 loop spans 14 amino acids. The CDR3 nucleotides read TGTGCCAGCAGCCCGCCGGGGGGGCGAGATACGCAGTATTTT. Its protein is CASSPPGGRDTQYF.

The chain recombines TRBV9 with TRBJ2-2, with 12 bases lining up with TRBD1. The CDR3 has 18 amino acids. V gave up 4 bases and J gave up 3 bases; unmatched junction bases: 10. Germline V gives CDR1 SGDLS, CDR2 YYNGEE. Here the CDR3 DNA reads TGTGCCAGCAGCCCGACCGGGACAGGGGGCGTGTACACCGGGGAGCTGTTTTTT. The encoded protein is CASSPTGTGGVYTGELFF.

The chain joins TRBV4-1 to TRBJ1-1; the match to TRBD1 covers 7 bases. The trim removed 11 bases at V and 0 bases at J, leaving 15 bases unmatched. In germline, CDR1 is MGHRA, CDR2 YSYEKL. CDR3 length: 16 amino acids. CDR3 residues: CASAGQATTMNTEAFF. The CDR3 bases are TGCGCCTCCGCCGGACAGGCGACTACTATGAACACTGAAGCTTTCTTT.

The V and J genes are TRBV7-2 and TRBJ1-4; D perhaps matches TRBD1 (6 bases). CDR1 and CDR2 from the germline V gene are SGHTA and FQGNSA. V dropped 6 bases and J dropped 3 bases, with 11 bases sitting between them. The CDR3 extends over 14 amino acids. CDR3 sequence (DNA): TGTGCCAGCAGACCAGGGGTACCTAATGAAAAACTGTTTTTT. Translating gives CASRPGVPNEKLFF.

The rearrangement uses TRBV2 and TRBJ1-5, with D possibly being TRBD1 (5 bases). CDR3 length equals 15 residues. Between the trimmed V and J ends, which lost 7 bases and 4 bases, there was a span of 17 bases. In germline, CDR1 is SNHLY, CDR2 FYNNEI. CDR3 bases: TGTGCCAGCAAGACAGCAGCCGGTCCTAATCAGCCCCAGCATTTT. Translation: CASKTAAGPNQPQHF. The full variable domain, completed using reference TRBV2 and TRBJ1-5, is EPEVTQTPSHQVTQMGQEVILRCVPISNHLYFYWYRQILGQKVEFLVSFYNNEISEKSEIFDDQFSVERPDGSNFTLKIRSTKLEDSAMYFCASKTAAGPNQPQHFGDGTRLSIL.